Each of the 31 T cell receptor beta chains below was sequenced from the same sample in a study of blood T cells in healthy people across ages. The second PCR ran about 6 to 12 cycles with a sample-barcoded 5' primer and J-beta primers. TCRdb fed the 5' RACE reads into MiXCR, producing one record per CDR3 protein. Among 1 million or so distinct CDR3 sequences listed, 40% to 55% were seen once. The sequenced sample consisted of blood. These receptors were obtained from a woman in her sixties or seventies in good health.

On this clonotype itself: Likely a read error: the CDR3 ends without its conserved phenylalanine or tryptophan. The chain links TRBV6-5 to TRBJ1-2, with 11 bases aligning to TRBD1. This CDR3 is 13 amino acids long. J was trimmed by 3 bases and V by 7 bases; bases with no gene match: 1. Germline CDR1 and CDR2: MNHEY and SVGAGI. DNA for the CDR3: TGTGCCAGCAAGGGACAGGGGGACTATGGCTACACCGTC. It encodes CASKGQGDYGYTV.

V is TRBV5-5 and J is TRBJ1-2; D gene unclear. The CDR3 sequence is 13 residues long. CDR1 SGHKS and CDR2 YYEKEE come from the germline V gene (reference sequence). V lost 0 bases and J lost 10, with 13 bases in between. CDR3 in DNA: TGTGCCAGCAGCTTGGAGGGAATCCCAGACTACACCTTC. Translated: CASSLEGIPDYTF.

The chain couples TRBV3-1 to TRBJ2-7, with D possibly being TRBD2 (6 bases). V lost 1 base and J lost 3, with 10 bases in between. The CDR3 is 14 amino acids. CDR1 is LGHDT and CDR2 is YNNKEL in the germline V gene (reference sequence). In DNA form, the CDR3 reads TGTGCCAGCAGCCAAGGATTGGAGGGCTACGAGCAGTACTTC. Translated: CASSQGLEGYEQYF.

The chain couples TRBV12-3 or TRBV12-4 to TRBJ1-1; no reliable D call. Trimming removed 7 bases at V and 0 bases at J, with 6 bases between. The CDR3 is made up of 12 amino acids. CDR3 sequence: CASIALNTEAFF. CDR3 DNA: TGTGCCAGCATCGCCTTGAACACTGAAGCTTTCTTT.

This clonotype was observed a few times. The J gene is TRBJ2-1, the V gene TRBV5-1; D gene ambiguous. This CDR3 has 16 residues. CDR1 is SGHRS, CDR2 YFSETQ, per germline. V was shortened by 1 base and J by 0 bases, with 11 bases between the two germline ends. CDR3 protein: CASSLSGASSYNEQFF. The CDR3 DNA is TGCGCCAGCAGCTTGAGTGGTGCCAGCTCCTACAATGAGCAGTTCTTC.

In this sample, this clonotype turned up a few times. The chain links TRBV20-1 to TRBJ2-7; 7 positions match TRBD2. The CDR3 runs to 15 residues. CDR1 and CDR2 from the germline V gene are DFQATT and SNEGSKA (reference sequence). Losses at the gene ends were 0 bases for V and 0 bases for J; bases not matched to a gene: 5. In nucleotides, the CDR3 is TGCAGTGCTAGAGATCTAACTAGCGACTCCTACGAGCAGTACTTC. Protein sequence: CSARDLTSDSYEQYF.

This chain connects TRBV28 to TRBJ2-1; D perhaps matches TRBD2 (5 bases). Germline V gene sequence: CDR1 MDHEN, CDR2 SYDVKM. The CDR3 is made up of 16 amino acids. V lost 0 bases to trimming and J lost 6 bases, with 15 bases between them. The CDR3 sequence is CASSLWPRGRTNEQFF. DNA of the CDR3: TGTGCCAGCAGTTTATGGCCACGGGGTAGGACCAATGAGCAGTTCTTC.

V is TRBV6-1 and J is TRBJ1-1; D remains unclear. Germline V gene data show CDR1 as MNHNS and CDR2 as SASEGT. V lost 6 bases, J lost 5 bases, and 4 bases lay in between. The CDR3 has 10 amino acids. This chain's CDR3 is CASRVTEAFF. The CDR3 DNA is TGTGCCAGCAGGGTAACTGAAGCTTTCTTT.

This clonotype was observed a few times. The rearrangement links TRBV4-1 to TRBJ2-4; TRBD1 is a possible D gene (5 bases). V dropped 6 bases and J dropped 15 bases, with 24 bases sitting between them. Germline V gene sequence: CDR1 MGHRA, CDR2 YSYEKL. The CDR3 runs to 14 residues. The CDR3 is CASRDLGVSYERYF. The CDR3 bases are TGCGCCAGCAGGGATCTAGGGGTCTCCTACGAGCGGTACTTC.

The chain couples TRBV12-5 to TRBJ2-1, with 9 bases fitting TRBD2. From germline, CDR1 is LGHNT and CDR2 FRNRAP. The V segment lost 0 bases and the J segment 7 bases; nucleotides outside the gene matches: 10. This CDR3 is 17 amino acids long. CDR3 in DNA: TGTGCTAGTGGTTTGGTACAAGGCGGGAGGGCCTCTAATGAGCAGTTCTTC. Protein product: CASGLVQGGRASNEQFF.

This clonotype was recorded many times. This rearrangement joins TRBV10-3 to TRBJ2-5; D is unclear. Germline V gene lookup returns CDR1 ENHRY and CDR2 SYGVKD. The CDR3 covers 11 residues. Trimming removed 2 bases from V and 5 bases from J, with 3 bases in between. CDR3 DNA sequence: TGTGCCATCAGTGAGGGGGAGACCCAGTACTTC. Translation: CAISEGETQYF.

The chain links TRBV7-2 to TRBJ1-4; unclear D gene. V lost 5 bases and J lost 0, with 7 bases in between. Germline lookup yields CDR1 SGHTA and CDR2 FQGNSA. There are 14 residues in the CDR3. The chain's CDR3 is CASSLIATNEKLFF. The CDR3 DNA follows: TGTGCCAGCAGCCTCATTGCAACTAATGAAAAACTGTTTTTT.

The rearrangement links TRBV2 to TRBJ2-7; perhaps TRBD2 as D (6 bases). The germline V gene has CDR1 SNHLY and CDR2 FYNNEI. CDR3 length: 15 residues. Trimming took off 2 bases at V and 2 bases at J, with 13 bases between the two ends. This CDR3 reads CASSESEGRTYEQYF. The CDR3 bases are TGTGCCAGCAGTGAATCGGAGGGCAGAACCTACGAGCAGTACTTC. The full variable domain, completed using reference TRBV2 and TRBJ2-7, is EPEVTQTPSHQVTQMGQEVILRCVPISNHLYFYWYRQILGQKVEFLVSFYNNEISEKSEIFDDQFSVERPDGSNFTLKIRSTKLEDSAMYFCASSESEGRTYEQYFGPGTRLTVT.

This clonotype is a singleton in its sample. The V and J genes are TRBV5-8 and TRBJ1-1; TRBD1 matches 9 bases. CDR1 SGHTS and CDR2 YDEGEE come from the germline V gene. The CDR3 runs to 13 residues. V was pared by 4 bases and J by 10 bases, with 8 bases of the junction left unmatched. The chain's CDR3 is CASSLRGQGGAFF. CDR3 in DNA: TGTGCCAGCAGCCTGAGGGGACAGGGCGGAGCTTTCTTT.

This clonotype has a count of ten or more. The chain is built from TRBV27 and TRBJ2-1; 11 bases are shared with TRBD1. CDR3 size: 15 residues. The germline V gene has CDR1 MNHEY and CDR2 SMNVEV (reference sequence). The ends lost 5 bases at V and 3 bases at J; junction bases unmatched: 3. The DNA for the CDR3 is TGTGCCAGCAGTCCCGGGACAGGGGGCTACAATGAGCAGTTCTTC. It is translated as CASSPGTGGYNEQFF.

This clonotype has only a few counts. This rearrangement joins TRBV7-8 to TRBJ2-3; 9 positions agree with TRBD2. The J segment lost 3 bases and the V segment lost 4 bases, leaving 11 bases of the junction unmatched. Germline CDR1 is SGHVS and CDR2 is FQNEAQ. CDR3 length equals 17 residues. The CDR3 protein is CASSSLLAGRGTDTQYF. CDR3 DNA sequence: TGTGCCAGCAGCTCGCTCCTAGCGGGGAGAGGGACAGATACGCAGTATTTT.

CDR3 DNA sequence: TGCAGTGCTAGCCCCCCACGGAACACAGATACGCAGTATTTT. This encodes CSASPPRNTDTQYF. V usage is TRBV20-1 and J usage is TRBJ2-3; D uncertain. The CDR3 length is 14 residues. The V gene's germline CDR1 is DFQATT and CDR2 SNEGSKA (reference sequence). Deletions cut 3 bases from V and 2 bases from J, with 12 bases between.

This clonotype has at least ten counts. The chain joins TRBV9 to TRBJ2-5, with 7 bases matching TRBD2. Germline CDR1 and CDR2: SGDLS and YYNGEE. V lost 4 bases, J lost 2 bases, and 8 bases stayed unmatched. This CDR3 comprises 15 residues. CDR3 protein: CASSPWGGRQETQYF. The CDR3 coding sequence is TGTGCCAGCAGCCCCTGGGGGGGTAGGCAAGAGACCCAGTACTTC.

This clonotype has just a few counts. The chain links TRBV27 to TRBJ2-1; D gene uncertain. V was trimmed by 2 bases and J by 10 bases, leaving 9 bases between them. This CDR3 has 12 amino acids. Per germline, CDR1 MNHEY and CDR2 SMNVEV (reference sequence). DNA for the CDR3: TGTGCCAGCAGTTTACCCTCCTACGAGCAGTTCTTC. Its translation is CASSLPSYEQFF.

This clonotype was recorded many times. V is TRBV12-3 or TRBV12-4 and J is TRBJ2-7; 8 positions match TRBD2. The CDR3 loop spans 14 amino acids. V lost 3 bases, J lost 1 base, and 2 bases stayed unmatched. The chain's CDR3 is CASSLSGRSYEQYF. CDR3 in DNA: TGTGCCAGCAGTTTGAGCGGGAGATCCTACGAGCAGTACTTC.

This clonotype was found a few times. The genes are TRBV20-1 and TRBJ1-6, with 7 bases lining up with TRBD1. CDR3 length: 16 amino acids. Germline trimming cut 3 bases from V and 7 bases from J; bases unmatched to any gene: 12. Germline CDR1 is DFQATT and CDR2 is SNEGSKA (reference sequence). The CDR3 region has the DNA TGCAGTGCTAGGGCCGAGGCACAGGGGTGGAATTCACCCCTCCACTTT. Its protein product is CSARAEAQGWNSPLHF.

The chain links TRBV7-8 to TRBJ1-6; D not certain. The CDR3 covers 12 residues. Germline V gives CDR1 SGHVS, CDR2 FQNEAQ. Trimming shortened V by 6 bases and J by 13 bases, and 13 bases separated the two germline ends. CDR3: CASSPDTRPLHF. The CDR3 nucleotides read TGTGCCAGCAGTCCCGACACGAGGCCCCTCCACTTT.

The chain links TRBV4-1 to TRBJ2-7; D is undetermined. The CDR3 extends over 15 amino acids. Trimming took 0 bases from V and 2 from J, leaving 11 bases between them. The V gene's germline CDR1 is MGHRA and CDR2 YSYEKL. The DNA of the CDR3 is TGCGCCAGCAGCCAAGAACCAGCCCCAACCTACGAGCAGTACTTC. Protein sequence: CASSQEPAPTYEQYF.

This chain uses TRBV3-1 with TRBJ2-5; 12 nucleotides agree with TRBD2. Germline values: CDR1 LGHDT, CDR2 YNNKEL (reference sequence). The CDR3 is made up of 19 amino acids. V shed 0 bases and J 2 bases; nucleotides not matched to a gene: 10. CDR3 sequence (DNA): TGTGCCAGCAGCCAAGATGAGACTAGCGGGAGTCGGGGGCAAGAGACCCAGTACTTC. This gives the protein CASSQDETSGSRGQETQYF.

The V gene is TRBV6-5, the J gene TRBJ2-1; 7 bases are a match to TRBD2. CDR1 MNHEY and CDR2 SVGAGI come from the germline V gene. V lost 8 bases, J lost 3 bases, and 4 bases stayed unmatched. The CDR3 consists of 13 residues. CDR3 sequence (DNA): TGTGCCAGCGGCTCGGGAGGCTACAATGAGCAGTTCTTC. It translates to CASGSGGYNEQFF.

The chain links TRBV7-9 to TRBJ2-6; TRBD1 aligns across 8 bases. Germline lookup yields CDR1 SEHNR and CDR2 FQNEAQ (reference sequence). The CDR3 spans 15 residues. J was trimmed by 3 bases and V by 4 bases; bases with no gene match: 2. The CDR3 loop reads CASSSGQGGANVLTF. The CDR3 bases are TGTGCCAGCAGCTCAGGACAGGGTGGGGCCAACGTCCTGACTTTC.

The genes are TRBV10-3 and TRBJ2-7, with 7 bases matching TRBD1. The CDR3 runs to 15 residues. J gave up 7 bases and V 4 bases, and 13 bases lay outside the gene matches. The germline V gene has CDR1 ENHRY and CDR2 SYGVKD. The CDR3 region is CAISARQGSSLEQYF. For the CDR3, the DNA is TGTGCCATCAGTGCCCGACAGGGATCCTCGTTGGAGCAGTACTTC.

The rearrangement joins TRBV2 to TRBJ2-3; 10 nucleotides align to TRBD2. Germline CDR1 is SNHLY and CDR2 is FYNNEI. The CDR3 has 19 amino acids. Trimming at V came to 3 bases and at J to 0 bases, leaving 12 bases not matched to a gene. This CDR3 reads CASSDLGRTLAGSTDTQYF. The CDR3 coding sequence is TGTGCCAGCAGTGATCTCGGCAGAACACTAGCGGGGAGCACAGATACGCAGTATTTT.

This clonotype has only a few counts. In DNA, the CDR3 is TGTGCCAGCAGCGCCCTGGGGGCGGATGGGAACACTGAAGCTTTCTTT. It encodes CASSALGADGNTEAFF. This sequence joins TRBV21-1 and TRBJ1-1; the listed D gene, TRBD1, was not tested against the DNA. TRBV21-1 is classified as a pseudogene. The length of the CDR3 is 16 residues.

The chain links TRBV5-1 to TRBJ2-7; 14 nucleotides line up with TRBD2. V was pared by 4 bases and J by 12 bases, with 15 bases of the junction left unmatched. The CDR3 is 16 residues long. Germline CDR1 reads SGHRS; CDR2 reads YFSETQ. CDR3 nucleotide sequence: TGCGCCAGCAGCGGGGGACTAGCGGGAGCCTACGGTTTTGCGTACTTC. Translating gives CASSGGLAGAYGFAYF.

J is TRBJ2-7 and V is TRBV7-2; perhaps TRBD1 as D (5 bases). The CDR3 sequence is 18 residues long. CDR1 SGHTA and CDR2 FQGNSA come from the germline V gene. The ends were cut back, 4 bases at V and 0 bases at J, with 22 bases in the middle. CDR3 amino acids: CASSYDPFKGKSSYEQYF. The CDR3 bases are TGTGCCAGCAGCTATGACCCATTTAAGGGGAAAAGCTCCTACGAGCAGTACTTC.